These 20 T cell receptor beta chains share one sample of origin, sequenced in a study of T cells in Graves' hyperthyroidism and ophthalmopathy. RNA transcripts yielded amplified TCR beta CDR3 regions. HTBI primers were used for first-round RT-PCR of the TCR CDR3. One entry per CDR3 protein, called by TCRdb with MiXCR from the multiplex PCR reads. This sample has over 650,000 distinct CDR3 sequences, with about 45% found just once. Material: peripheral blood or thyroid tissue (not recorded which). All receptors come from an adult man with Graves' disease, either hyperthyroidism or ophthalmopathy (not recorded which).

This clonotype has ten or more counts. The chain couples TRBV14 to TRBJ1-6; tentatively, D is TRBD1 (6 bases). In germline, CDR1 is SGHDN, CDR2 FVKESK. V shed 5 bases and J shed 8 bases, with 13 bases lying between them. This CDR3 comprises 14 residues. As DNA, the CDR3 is TGTGCCAGCAGCTGGGGGGGCTCGGATTCACCCCTCCACTTT. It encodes CASSWGGSDSPLHF.

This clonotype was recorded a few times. In DNA, the CDR3 is TGTGCCAGCAGTTCCCAGGGGGGAAAGACCCAGTACTTC. Translating gives CASSSQGGKTQYF. This rearrangement joins TRBV6-5 to TRBJ2-5, with D perhaps TRBD1 (7 bases). The CDR3 length is 13 residues. CDR1 and CDR2 from the germline V gene are MNHEY and SVGAGI. Between the trimmed V and J ends, which lost 4 bases and 6 bases, there was a span of 12 bases.

The CDR3 loop is CASSAPGDEKLFF. Written as DNA, the CDR3 is TGTGCCAGCAGCGCCCCAGGGGACGAAAAACTGTTTTTT. The V and J genes are TRBV7-9 and TRBJ1-4; the D gene is possibly TRBD1 (6 bases). This CDR3 comprises 13 residues. V shed 5 bases and J shed 8 bases, with 12 bases lying between them. The germline V gene has CDR1 SEHNR and CDR2 FQNEAQ (reference sequence).

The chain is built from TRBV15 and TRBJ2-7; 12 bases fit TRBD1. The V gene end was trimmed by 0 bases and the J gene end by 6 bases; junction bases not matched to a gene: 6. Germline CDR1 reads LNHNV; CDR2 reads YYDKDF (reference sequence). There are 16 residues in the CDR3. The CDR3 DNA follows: TGTGCCACCAGCAGAGATGGGGGGACAGGGGGCGGCGAGCAGTACTTC. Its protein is CATSRDGGTGGGEQYF.

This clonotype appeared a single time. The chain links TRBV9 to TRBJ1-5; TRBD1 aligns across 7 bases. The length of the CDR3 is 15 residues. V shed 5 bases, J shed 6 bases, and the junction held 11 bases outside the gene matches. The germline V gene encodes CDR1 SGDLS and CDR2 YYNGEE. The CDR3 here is CASSSAVTGSQPQHF. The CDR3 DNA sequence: TGTGCCAGCAGTTCGGCCGTGACAGGGTCTCAGCCCCAGCATTTT.

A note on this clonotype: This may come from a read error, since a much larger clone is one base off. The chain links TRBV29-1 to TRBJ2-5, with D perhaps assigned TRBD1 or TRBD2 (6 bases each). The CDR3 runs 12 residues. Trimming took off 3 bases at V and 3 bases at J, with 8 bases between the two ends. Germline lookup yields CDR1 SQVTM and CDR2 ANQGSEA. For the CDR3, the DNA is TGCAGCGTTGATAGGGGGGAAGAGACCCAGTACTTC. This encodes CSVDRGEETQYF. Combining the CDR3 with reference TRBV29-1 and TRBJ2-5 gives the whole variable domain SAVISQKPSRDICQRGTSLTIQCQVDSQVTMMFWYRQQPGQSLTLIATANQGSEATYESGFVIDKFPISRPNLTFSTLTVSNMSPEDSSIYLCSVDRGEETQYFGPGTRLLVL.

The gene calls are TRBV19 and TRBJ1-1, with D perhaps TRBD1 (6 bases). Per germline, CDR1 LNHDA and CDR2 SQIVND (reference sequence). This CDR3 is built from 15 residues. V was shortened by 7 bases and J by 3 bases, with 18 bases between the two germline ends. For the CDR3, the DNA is TGTGCCAGTACCTGGGCAGGGGCAGGAGACACTGAAGCTTTCTTT. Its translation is CASTWAGAGDTEAFF.

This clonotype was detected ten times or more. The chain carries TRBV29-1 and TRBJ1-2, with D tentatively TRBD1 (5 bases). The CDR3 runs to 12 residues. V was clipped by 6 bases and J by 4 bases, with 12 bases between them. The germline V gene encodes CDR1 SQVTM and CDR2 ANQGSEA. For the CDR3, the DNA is TGCAGCGTGCTCTCGGGGCGCTATGGCTACACCTTC. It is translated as CSVLSGRYGYTF.

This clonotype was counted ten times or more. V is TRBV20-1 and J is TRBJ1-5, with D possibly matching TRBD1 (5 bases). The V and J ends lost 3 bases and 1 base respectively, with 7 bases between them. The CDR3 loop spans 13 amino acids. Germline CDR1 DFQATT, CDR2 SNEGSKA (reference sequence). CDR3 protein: CSARRDSNQPQHF. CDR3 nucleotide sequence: TGCAGTGCTAGGAGGGACAGCAATCAGCCCCAGCATTTT.

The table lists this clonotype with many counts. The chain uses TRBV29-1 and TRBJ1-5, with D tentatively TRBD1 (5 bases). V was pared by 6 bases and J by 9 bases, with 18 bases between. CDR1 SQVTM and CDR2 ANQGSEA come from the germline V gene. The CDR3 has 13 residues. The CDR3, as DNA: TGCAGCGTCCTTCGGGACCAACGGGGGCCCCAGCATTTT. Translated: CSVLRDQRGPQHF.

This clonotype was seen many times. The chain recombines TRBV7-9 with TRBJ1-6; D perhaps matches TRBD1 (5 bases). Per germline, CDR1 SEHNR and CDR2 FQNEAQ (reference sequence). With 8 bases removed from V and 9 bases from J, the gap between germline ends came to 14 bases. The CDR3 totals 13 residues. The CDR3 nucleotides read TGTGCCAGCCGTCCCGGAACAGGTTCACCCCTCCACTTT. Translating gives CASRPGTGSPLHF.

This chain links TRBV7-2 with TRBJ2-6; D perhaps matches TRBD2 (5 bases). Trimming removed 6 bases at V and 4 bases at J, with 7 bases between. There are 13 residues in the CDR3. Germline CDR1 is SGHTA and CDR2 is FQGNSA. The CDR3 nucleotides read TGTGCCAGCAGGATAGCGGGGGCCAACGTCCTGACTTTC. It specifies CASRIAGANVLTF.

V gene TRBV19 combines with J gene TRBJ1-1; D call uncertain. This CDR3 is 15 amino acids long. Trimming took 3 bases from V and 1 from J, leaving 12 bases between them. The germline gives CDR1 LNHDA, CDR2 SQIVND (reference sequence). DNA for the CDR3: TGTGCCAGTAGTATTGGCGGCTGGGGGAACACTGAAGCTTTCTTT. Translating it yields CASSIGGWGNTEAFF.

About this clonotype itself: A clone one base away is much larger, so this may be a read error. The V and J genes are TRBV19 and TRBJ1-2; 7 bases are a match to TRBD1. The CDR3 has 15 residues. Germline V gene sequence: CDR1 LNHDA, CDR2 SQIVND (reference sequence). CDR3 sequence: CASNTGTADNYGNTF. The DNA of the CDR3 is TGTGCCAGTAATACCGGGACAGCTGATAACTATGGCAACACCTTC.

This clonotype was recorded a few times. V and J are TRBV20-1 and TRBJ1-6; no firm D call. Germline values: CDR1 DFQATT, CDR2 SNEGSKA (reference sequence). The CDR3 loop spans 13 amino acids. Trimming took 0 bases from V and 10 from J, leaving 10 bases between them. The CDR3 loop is CSAREGYGSPLHF. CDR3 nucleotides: TGCAGTGCTAGAGAGGGGTACGGGTCACCCCTCCACTTT.

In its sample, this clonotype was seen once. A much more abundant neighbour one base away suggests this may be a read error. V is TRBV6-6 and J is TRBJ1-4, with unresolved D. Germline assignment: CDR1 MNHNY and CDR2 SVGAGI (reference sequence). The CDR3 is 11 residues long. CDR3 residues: CAISYRGELFF. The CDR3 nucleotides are TGTGCCATCAGTTACCGGGGTGAACTGTTTTTT.

CDR3 amino acids: CASSPRVEGGQYF. In nucleotides, the CDR3 is TGTGCCAGCAGTCCTAGGGTCGAGGGAGGCCAGTACTTC. The V call is TRBV7-9, the J call TRBJ2-5; D may be TRBD2 (6 bases). V lost 6 bases and J lost 10, with 18 bases in between. The CDR3 has 13 residues. The germline V gene has CDR1 SEHNR and CDR2 FQNEAQ (reference sequence).

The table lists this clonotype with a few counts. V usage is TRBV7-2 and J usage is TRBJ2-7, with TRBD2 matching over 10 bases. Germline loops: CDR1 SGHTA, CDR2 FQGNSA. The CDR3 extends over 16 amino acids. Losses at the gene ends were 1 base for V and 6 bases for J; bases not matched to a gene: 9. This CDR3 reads CASSLGPGLASREQYF. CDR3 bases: TGTGCCAGCAGCTTAGGGCCGGGACTAGCGTCTCGCGAGCAGTACTTC.

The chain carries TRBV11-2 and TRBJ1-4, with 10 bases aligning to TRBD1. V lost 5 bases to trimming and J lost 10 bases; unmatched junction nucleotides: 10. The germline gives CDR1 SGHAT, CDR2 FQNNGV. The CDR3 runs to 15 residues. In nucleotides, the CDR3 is TGTGCCAGCAGCCCCCGGACAGGGGGATCCGGAAAACTGTTTTTT. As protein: CASSPRTGGSGKLFF.

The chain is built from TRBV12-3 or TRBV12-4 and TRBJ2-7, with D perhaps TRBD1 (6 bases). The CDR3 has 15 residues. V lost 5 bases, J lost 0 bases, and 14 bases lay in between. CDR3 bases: TGTGCCAGCAGTAAGGGACACGGAAGCTCCTACGAGCAGTACTTC. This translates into CASSKGHGSSYEQYF.